These 5 T cell receptor beta chains came from one sample sequenced in a study of tumor and adjacent non-tumor tissue in lung cancer. TCRbeta libraries were built with three rounds of nested PCR, modified from ARM-PCR. TCRdb ran MiXCR on the multiplex PCR reads and lists one entry per CDR3 protein. The sample lists approximately 130,000 distinct CDR3 sequences; 66% were seen once. This sample's RNA came from whole unsorted tissue. The specimen sequenced was lung tumor tissue. The source of these receptors is a man younger than 40 with non-small cell lung cancer.

This clonotype has ten or more counts. The chain carries TRBV11-2 and TRBJ1-1, with D perhaps TRBD1 (5 bases). This CDR3 is built from 16 residues. Germline V gives CDR1 SGHAT, CDR2 FQNNGV. Trimming removed 0 bases from V and 1 base from J, with 12 bases in between. CDR3 region: CASSLDGGRQNTEAFF. The CDR3 nucleotides read TGTGCCAGCAGCTTAGATGGGGGACGGCAGAACACTGAAGCTTTCTTT.

This clonotype was seen only once. A much larger clone differs by one base, so this may be a read error. V gene TRBV20-1 combines with J gene TRBJ1-2, with D perhaps matching TRBD1 (5 bases). The germline V and J ends were trimmed by 6 bases and 5 bases, with 19 bases remaining between them. This CDR3 has 14 amino acids. Germline CDR1 reads DFQATT; CDR2 reads SNEGSKA (reference sequence). CDR3 amino acids: CSAWDWGHVYGYTF. CDR3 DNA: TGCAGTGCCTGGGACTGGGGCCACGTTTATGGCTACACCTTC.

V is TRBV9 and J is TRBJ2-1; D is unclear. This CDR3 comprises 13 residues. Germline V gene data show CDR1 as SGDLS and CDR2 as YYNGEE. V lost 4 bases and J 14 bases, leaving 19 bases between the germline ends. DNA of the CDR3: TGTGCCAGCAGCAATCTTCCCGAGCGAGGCGAGTTCTTC. This encodes CASSNLPERGEFF.

The chain joins TRBV7-2 to TRBJ1-2; D gene uncertain. The CDR3 spans 14 residues. V was trimmed by 2 bases and J by 3 bases, leaving 10 bases between them. The germline CDR1 and CDR2 sequences are SGHTA and FQGNSA. CDR3 nucleotides: TGTGCCAGCAGCTTATACAACGCAGACTATGGCTACACCTTC. It encodes CASSLYNADYGYTF.

This clonotype was observed at least ten times. This chain joins TRBV20-1 and TRBJ2-7, with D possibly TRBD1 on 5 matching bases. V shed 1 base and J shed 5 bases, with 15 bases lying between them. CDR3 size: 14 residues. Germline V gene sequence: CDR1 DFQATT, CDR2 SNEGSKA (reference sequence). CDR3 loop: CSARGAAGFNEQYF. The CDR3, as DNA: TGCAGTGCTAGAGGCGCGGCAGGGTTCAACGAGCAGTACTTC.